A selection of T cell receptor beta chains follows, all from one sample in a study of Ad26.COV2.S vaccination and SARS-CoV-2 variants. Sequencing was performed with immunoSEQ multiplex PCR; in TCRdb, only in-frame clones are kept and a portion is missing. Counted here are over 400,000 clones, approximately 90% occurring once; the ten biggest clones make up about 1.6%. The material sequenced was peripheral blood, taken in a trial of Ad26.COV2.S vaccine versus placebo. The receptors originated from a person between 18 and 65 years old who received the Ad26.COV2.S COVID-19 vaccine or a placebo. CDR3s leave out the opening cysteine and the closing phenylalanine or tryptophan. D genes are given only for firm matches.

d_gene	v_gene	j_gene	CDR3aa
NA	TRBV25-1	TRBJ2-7	ASSGNLRAYEQY
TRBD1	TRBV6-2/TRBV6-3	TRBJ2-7	ASSYLPGGSYEQY
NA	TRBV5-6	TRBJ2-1	ASSLSMGPVQEQF
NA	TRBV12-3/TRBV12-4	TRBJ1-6	ASRKGTSFTLH
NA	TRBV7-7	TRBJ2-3	ASSYGESTDTQY
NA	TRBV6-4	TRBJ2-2	ATRESGEAGELF
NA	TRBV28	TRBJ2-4	ASSLVALSKNIQY
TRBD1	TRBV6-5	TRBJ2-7	ASRPGQGTYEQY
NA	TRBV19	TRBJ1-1	ASSPGRVTEAF
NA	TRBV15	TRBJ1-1	ATSRGQGNTEAF
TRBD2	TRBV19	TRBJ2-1	ASSGRAGPYNEQF
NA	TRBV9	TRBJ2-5	ASSVAVGGLETQY
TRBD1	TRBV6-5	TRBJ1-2	ASSPPTGSSGYT
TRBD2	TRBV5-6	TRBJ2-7	ASSFQRGGSYEQY
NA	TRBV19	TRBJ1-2	ASWADGYT
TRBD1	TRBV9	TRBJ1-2	ASSGEPGQGSYGYT
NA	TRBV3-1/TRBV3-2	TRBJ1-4	ASSQSVGNEKLF
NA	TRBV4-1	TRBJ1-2	ASSQPLEGVYGYT
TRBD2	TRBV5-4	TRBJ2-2	ASTHRTSGNTGELF
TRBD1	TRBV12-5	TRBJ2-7	ASGLSTPGPDRILYEQY
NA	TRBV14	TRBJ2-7	ASSRRVGVDVHEQY
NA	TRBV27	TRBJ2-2	ASSLSGSWNTGELF
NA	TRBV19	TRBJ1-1	ASSILGRNTEAF
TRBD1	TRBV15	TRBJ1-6	ATSRSDRGNSPLH
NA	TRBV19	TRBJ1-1	ASSITPGYTEAF
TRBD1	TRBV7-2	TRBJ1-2	ASSLLSIRDSNYGYT
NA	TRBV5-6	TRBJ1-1	ASSSVGDTEAF
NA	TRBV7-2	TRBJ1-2	ASSPGINYGYT